The 32 T cell receptor beta chains below all came from one sample that was sequenced in a study of shared clonotypes between healthy human individuals. Clones were read by immunoSEQ multiplex PCR, and TCRdb kept only the in-frame ones, dropping some. This table has approximately 840,000 clones, approximately 97% appearing once. As defined, naive CD8 cells were CD45RO-negative and positively selected for CCR7, with terminally differentiated effector memory CD45RA+ cells excluded. The sequenced sample was naive CD8+ T cells sorted from blood. These receptors were collected from a young man in good health.

The chain employs TRBV7-9 and TRBJ2-7, with 9 positions matching TRBD1. CDR3 length equals 19 residues. After removal of 5 bases from V and 2 bases from J, the junction contained 19 bases not matched to a gene. The germline V gene encodes CDR1 SEHNR and CDR2 FQNEAQ (reference sequence). CDR3 nucleotide sequence: TGTGCCAGCAGCCCACCTCAACCGGGCCCGGGACAGGGAACCTACGAGCAGTACTTC. It yields the protein CASSPPQPGPGQGTYEQYF.

Notes on this clone: The same CDR3 also results from other DNA sequences found in this sample. The chain combines TRBV7-6 with TRBJ2-7; D not certain. The CDR3 contains 13 residues. Germline V lookup: CDR1 SGHVS, CDR2 FNYEAQ. The V end lost 2 bases, the J end lost 2 bases, and 7 bases lay between the germline ends. Here the CDR3 reads CASSLSEAYEQYF. As DNA, the CDR3 is TGTGCCAGCAGCTTAAGTGAGGCCTACGAGCAGTACTTC. The full variable domain, its missing parts supplied by reference TRBV7-6 and TRBJ2-7, is GAGVSQSPRYKVTKRGQDVALRCDPISGHVSLYWYRQALGQGPEFLTYFNYEAQQDKSGLPNDRFSAERPEGSISTLTIQRTEQRDSAMYRCASSLSEAYEQYFGPGTRLTVT.

This chain links TRBV7-9 with TRBJ1-1, with 9 bases matching TRBD1. With V trimmed by 11 bases and J by 0 bases, 1 base remained unmatched. In germline, CDR1 is SEHNR, CDR2 FQNEAQ (reference sequence). The CDR3 is 12 amino acids. CDR3 protein: CAGQGLNTEAFF. CDR3 DNA: TGTGCCGGACAGGGGTTGAACACTGAAGCTTTCTTT.

In regard to this clone: Other DNA sequences in the sample encode the same CDR3. The chain is built from TRBV6-5 and TRBJ2-3; 8 nucleotides agree with TRBD2. The CDR3 covers 15 residues. Germline V gives CDR1 MNHEY, CDR2 SVGAGI. The ends lost 3 bases at V and 3 bases at J; junction bases unmatched: 5. This CDR3 reads CASSYGAGGTDTQYF. CDR3 coding DNA: TGTGCCAGCAGTTATGGCGCGGGAGGTACAGATACGCAGTATTTT.

This chain connects TRBV6-5 to TRBJ1-4; no firm D call. The CDR3 spans 12 residues. CDR1 MNHEY and CDR2 SVGAGI come from the germline V gene. Trimming removed 7 bases at V and 7 bases at J, with 10 bases between. The chain's CDR3 is CASKGVGEKLFF. As DNA, the CDR3 is TGTGCCAGCAAAGGTGTCGGTGAAAAACTGTTTTTT.

This clone has more than one count but fewer than ten. V and J are TRBV19 and TRBJ2-7; 10 nucleotides match TRBD1. CDR1 and CDR2 (germline): LNHDA, SQIVND (reference sequence). The CDR3 is 16 residues long. Trimming took 2 bases from V and 2 from J; bases not matched to a gene: 6. Here the CDR3 DNA reads TGTGCCAGTAGTATACAACCGGGACAGGGGACCTACGAGCAGTACTTC. As protein: CASSIQPGQGTYEQYF.

This clone occurred once. Different DNA sequences within this sample yield the same CDR3. This sequence joins TRBV19 and TRBJ2-7, with D perhaps TRBD1 or TRBD2 (5 bases each). Trimming left V 8 bases short and J 3 bases short, with 14 bases between. CDR3 length: 13 amino acids. Per the germline V gene, CDR1 is LNHDA and CDR2 is SQIVND (reference sequence). The CDR3 here is CASSYRDGYEQYF. The CDR3 DNA is TGTGCCAGTTCGTACCGGGACGGCTACGAGCAGTACTTC.

The gene calls are TRBV7-9 and TRBJ1-2, with a tentative D call TRBD1 (5 bases). The CDR3 consists of 15 residues. The V gene lost 5 bases and the J gene lost 2 bases, with 15 bases spanning the gap. The germline V gene encodes CDR1 SEHNR and CDR2 FQNEAQ (reference sequence). CDR3 protein: CASSPPGTTNYGYTF. Written as DNA, the CDR3 is TGTGCCAGCAGCCCCCCCGGGACGACAAACTATGGCTACACCTTC.

The V call is TRBV10-3, the J call TRBJ2-5, with a tentative D call TRBD1 (6 bases). Germline CDR1 reads ENHRY; CDR2 reads SYGVKD. CDR3 length equals 15 residues. V was clipped by 3 bases and J by 5 bases, with 16 bases between them. CDR3 sequence reads: CAISEEGTPLETQYF. DNA for the CDR3: TGTGCCATCAGTGAAGAAGGGACACCCCTGGAGACCCAGTACTTC.

V is TRBV10-3 and J is TRBJ1-2, with D possibly matching TRBD1 (6 bases). CDR3 length: 15 amino acids. Trimming shortened V by 5 bases and J by 8 bases, and 21 bases separated the two germline ends. CDR1 and CDR2 (germline): ENHRY, SYGVKD. CDR3 protein: CAISIQGAWGEGYTF. As DNA, the CDR3 is TGTGCCATCAGTATACAGGGCGCCTGGGGTGAGGGCTACACCTTC.

V is TRBV7-2 and J is TRBJ1-2; D gene ambiguous. Germline lookup yields CDR1 SGHTA and CDR2 FQGNSA. The CDR3 loop spans 15 amino acids. Trimming took off 2 bases at V and 6 bases at J, with 16 bases between the two ends. The CDR3 is CASSLRPRIYDGYTF. CDR3 in DNA: TGTGCCAGCAGCTTACGGCCTCGGATCTACGATGGCTACACCTTC.

CDR3 amino acids: CASSFQSSGTDTQYF. The CDR3 DNA follows: TGTGCCAGCAGTTTCCAGTCTAGCGGGACAGATACGCAGTATTTT. V is TRBV28 and J is TRBJ2-3; 8 bases fit TRBD2. Per germline, CDR1 MDHEN and CDR2 SYDVKM. J gave up 3 bases and V 3 bases, and 5 bases lay outside the gene matches. The CDR3 sequence is 15 residues long. Supplemented by reference TRBV28 and TRBJ2-3, the full variable domain reads DVKVTQSSRYLVKRTGEKVFLECVQDMDHENMFWYRQDPGLGLRLIYFSYDVKMKEKGDIPEGYSVSREKKERFSLILESASTNQTSMYLCASSFQSSGTDTQYFGPGTRLTVL.

The chain employs TRBV4-1 and TRBJ2-1; 10 bases are a match to TRBD2. Germline V gives CDR1 MGHRA, CDR2 YSYEKL. Trimming at V came to 3 bases and at J to 5 bases, leaving 13 bases not matched to a gene. This CDR3 contains 18 residues. CDR3 bases: TGCGCCAGCAGCCACCCCATCATTTGGACTAGCGGTAACAATGAGCAGTTCTTC. Translation gives CASSHPIIWTSGNNEQFF.

V gene TRBV7-9 combines with J gene TRBJ2-7, with D possibly being TRBD1 (5 bases). The CDR3 has 16 residues. V lost 5 bases and J 1 base, leaving 18 bases between the germline ends. CDR1 SEHNR and CDR2 FQNEAQ come from the germline V gene (reference sequence). The DNA of the CDR3 is TGTGCCAGCAGCGGAACTCCCGGCAGGGCTTCCTACGAGCAGTACTTC. It is translated as CASSGTPGRASYEQYF. The whole variable domain, remainder taken from reference TRBV7-9 and TRBJ2-7, is DTGVSQNPRHKITKRGQNVTFRCDPISEHNRLYWYRQTLGQGPEFLTYFQNEAQLEKSRLLSDRFSAERPKGSFSTLEIQRTEQGDSAMYLCASSGTPGRASYEQYFGPGTRLTVT.

Comments on this clone: The same CDR3 also results from other DNA sequences found in this sample. The chain couples TRBV4-1 to TRBJ2-7; D gene uncertain. Germline loops: CDR1 MGHRA, CDR2 YSYEKL. Trimming removed 4 bases at V and 2 bases at J, with 6 bases between. The CDR3 length is 12 residues. The CDR3 DNA reads as TGCGCCAGCAGCCCCTCTCCCTACGAGCAGTACTTC. It encodes CASSPSPYEQYF.

The V gene is TRBV18, the J gene TRBJ2-7; D is unclear. The germline gives CDR1 KGHSH, CDR2 LQKENI. This CDR3 has 15 amino acids. V gave up 3 bases and J gave up 2 bases, with 14 bases separating them. DNA of the CDR3: TGTGCCAGCTCACCCGGACGGTTTGGTGCCTACGAGCAGTACTTC. Translated, it gives CASSPGRFGAYEQYF.

J is TRBJ2-7 and V is TRBV6-1, with D perhaps TRBD1 or TRBD2 (5 bases each). The V end lost 2 bases, the J end lost 2 bases, and 13 bases lay between the germline ends. Germline V gene lookup returns CDR1 MNHNS and CDR2 SASEGT. The CDR3 loop spans 15 amino acids. CDR3 residues: CASSEFWGTTYEQYF. DNA for the CDR3: TGTGCCAGCAGTGAATTCTGGGGGACCACCTACGAGCAGTACTTC.

The V and J genes are TRBV27 and TRBJ2-3, with TRBD2 matching over 8 bases. This CDR3 has 16 amino acids. Germline CDR1 MNHEY, CDR2 SMNVEV (reference sequence). Trimming cost V 7 bases and J 1 base; bases outside gene matches: 10. The CDR3 DNA follows: TGTGCCAGCAAAGGCGGGAGGAGGTTCGGCACAGATACGCAGTATTTT. Protein: CASKGGRRFGTDTQYF.

The chain combines TRBV13 with TRBJ2-3, with D hard to call. Germline V gene data show CDR1 as PRHDT and CDR2 as FYEKMQ (reference sequence). The V end lost 6 bases, the J end lost 6 bases, and 7 bases lay between the germline ends. The CDR3 length is 11 residues. The CDR3 DNA sequence: TGTGCCAGCAGTCAATCTGATACGCAGTATTTT. Translation: CASSQSDTQYF.

Regarding this clone: The sample has other DNA sequences that encode this CDR3 too. This chain uses TRBV29-1 with TRBJ2-1, with 8 positions matching TRBD2. CDR3 length: 17 residues. Germline V gene data show CDR1 as SQVTM and CDR2 as ANQGSEA. J was trimmed by 8 bases and V by 7 bases; bases with no gene match: 22. CDR3 amino acids: CSARGTSGSSPGDEQFF. For the CDR3, the DNA is TGCAGCGCACGTGGGACCAGCGGGAGTTCGCCCGGGGATGAGCAGTTCTTC.

This chain links TRBV28 with TRBJ2-5; D is unresolved. CDR1 is MDHEN, CDR2 SYDVKM, per germline. Deletions cut 11 bases from V and 7 bases from J, with 20 bases between. The CDR3 covers 13 residues. CDR3 nucleotides: TGTGCCGTACAAAGTGGGCCAGAAGGGACCCAGTACTTC. Translating gives CAVQSGPEGTQYF.

The chain combines TRBV7-8 with TRBJ2-2, with TRBD2 identical over 10 bases. Trimming cost V 5 bases and J 6 bases; bases outside gene matches: 15. The CDR3 has 18 amino acids. Germline V gene sequence: CDR1 SGHVS, CDR2 FQNEAQ. In DNA form, the CDR3 reads TGTGCCAGCAGCCCGGGACTAGCGTCGGGTTGGGTCGCCGGGGAGCTGTTTTTT. Translating it yields CASSPGLASGWVAGELFF.

The chain has TRBV14 and TRBJ2-7, with 8 bases aligning to TRBD2. J was trimmed by 0 bases and V by 4 bases; bases with no gene match: 2. The CDR3 length is 14 residues. Germline CDR1 reads SGHDN; CDR2 reads FVKESK. The CDR3: CASSLLAGSYEQYF. For the CDR3, the DNA is TGTGCCAGCAGCCTCCTAGCGGGCTCCTACGAGCAGTACTTC.

V and J are TRBV11-2 and TRBJ2-7, with TRBD2 matching over 9 bases. This CDR3 has 15 amino acids. Germline assignment: CDR1 SGHAT and CDR2 FQNNGV. V dropped 2 bases and J dropped 5; count of bases not matched to a gene: 7. In DNA, the CDR3 is TGTGCCAGCAGCTTATGGGCGGGAGGGCCCAACGAGCAGTACTTC. Translated: CASSLWAGGPNEQYF. The full variable domain, rest sourced from reference TRBV11-2 and TRBJ2-7, is EAGVAQSPRYKIIEKRQSVAFWCNPISGHATLYWYQQILGQGPKLLIQFQNNGVVDDSQLPKDRFSAERLKGVDSTLKIQPAKLEDSAVYLCASSLWAGGPNEQYFGPGTRLTVT.

This chain links TRBV27 with TRBJ2-7, with D maybe TRBD1 (7 bases). Germline V gene data show CDR1 as MNHEY and CDR2 as SMNVEV (reference sequence). The CDR3 is 15 amino acids. Trimming stripped 5 bases from V and 3 bases from J, with 17 bases between. The CDR3 here is CASSRERQGGYEQYF. The CDR3 nucleotides are TGTGCCAGCAGTCGTGAACGGCAGGGGGGCTACGAGCAGTACTTC.

The chain recombines TRBV18 with TRBJ2-7, with a tentative D call TRBD2 (6 bases). V was shortened by 1 base and J by 6 bases, with 19 bases between the two germline ends. The germline V gene has CDR1 KGHSH and CDR2 LQKENI. The CDR3 consists of 16 residues. The CDR3 is CASSPLDLDQGGEQYF. The CDR3 coding sequence is TGTGCCAGCTCACCACTGGACCTTGACCAGGGAGGCGAGCAGTACTTC.

This clone was observed a single time. The chain couples TRBV2 to TRBJ2-7; D is uncertain. The CDR3 runs to 11 residues. In germline, CDR1 is SNHLY, CDR2 FYNNEI. Trimming took off 6 bases at V and 3 bases at J, with 6 bases between the two ends. The CDR3 here is CASRSNYEQYF. The CDR3 DNA is TGTGCCAGCAGATCAAACTACGAGCAGTACTTC.

This chain joins TRBV6-5 and TRBJ2-2, with D perhaps being TRBD1 or TRBD2 (5 bases each). The CDR3 totals 15 residues. V dropped 8 bases and J dropped 0 bases, with 13 bases sitting between them. Germline CDR1 MNHEY, CDR2 SVGAGI. CDR3 nucleotides: TGTGCCAGCTGCCCTCCGGGGCCGAACACCGGGGAGCTGTTTTTT. Amino acid sequence: CASCPPGPNTGELFF.

The CDR3 DNA sequence: TGCGCCAGCAGCCAAGATGTGGCGGGAGTCTTGGCAGATACGCAGTATTTT. It specifies CASSQDVAGVLADTQYF. This chain links TRBV4-1 with TRBJ2-3; 7 bases fit TRBD2. The germline V gene encodes CDR1 MGHRA and CDR2 YSYEKL. The V segment lost 0 bases and the J segment 4 bases; nucleotides outside the gene matches: 10. The CDR3 spans 17 residues.

This chain links TRBV11-2 with TRBJ1-1; no reliable D call. Germline V gene data show CDR1 as SGHAT and CDR2 as FQNNGV. The germline V and J ends were trimmed by 4 bases and 5 bases, with 11 bases remaining between them. This CDR3 spans 13 amino acids. The CDR3 DNA reads TGTGCCAGCAGCTCCTCTAGGAGAACTGAAGCTTTCTTT. It encodes CASSSSRRTEAFF.

The chain is built from TRBV10-2 and TRBJ1-2; D not resolved. Trimming removed 0 bases at V and 3 bases at J, with 11 bases between. This CDR3 is 15 amino acids long. The germline V gene encodes CDR1 WSHSY and CDR2 SAAADI. The DNA of the CDR3 is TGCGCCAGCAGTGAGTCGAAACTGGTAGACTATGGCTACACCTTC. This codes for CASSESKLVDYGYTF.

The genes are TRBV27 and TRBJ2-5; D uncertain. CDR1 and CDR2 from the germline V gene are MNHEY and SMNVEV (reference sequence). Between the trimmed V and J ends, which lost 0 bases and 4 bases, there was a span of 9 bases. The CDR3 is 14 amino acids. As DNA, the CDR3 is TGTGCCAGCAGTTTATCTCGTACCAGAGAGACCCAGTACTTC. This encodes CASSLSRTRETQYF.